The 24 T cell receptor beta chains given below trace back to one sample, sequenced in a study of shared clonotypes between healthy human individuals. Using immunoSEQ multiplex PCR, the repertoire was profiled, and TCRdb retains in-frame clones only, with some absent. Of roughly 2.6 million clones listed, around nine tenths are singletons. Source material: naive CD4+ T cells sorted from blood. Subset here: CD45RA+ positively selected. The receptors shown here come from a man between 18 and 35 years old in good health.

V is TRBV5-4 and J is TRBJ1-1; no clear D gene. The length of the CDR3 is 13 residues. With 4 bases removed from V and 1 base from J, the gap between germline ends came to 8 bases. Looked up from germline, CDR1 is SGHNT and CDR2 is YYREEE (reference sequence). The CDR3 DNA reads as TGTGCCAGCAGCAAGCAAAAGAACACTGAAGCTTTCTTT. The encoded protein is CASSKQKNTEAFF.

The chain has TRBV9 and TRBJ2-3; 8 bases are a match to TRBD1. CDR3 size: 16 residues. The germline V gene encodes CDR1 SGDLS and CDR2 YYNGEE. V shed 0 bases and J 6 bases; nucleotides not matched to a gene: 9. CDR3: CASSVGSRGLGDTQYF. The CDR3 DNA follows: TGTGCCAGCAGCGTAGGTAGCAGGGGGCTAGGGGATACGCAGTATTTT.

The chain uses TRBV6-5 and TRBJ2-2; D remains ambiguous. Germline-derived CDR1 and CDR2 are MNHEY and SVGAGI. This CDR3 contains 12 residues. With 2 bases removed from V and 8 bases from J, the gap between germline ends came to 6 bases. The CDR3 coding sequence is TGTGCCAGCAGTTACGGGCTAGGGGAGCTGTTTTTT. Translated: CASSYGLGELFF.

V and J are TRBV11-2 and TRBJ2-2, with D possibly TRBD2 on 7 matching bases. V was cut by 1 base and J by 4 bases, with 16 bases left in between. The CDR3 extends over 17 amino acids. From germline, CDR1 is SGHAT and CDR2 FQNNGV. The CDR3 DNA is TGTGCCAGCAGCTTAGGGGGGGGGACACCGACCACCGGGGAGCTGTTTTTT. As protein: CASSLGGGTPTTGELFF.

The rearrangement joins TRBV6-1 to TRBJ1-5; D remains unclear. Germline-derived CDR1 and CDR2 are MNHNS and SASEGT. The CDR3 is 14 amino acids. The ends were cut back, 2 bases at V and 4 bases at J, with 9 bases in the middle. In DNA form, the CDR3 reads TGTGCCAGCAGTGAAAACCACAAAAATCAGCCCCAGCATTTT. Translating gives CASSENHKNQPQHF.

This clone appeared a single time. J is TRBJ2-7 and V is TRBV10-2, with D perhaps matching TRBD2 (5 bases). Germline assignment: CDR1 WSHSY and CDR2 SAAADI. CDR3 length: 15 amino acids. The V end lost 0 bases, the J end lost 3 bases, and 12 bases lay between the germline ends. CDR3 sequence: CASSESISGNYEQYF. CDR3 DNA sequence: TGCGCCAGCAGTGAGTCTATAAGCGGAAACTACGAGCAGTACTTC.

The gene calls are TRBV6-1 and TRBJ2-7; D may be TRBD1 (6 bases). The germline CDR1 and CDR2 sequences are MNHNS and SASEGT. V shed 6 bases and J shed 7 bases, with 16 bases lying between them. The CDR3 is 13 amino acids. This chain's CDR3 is CASSTDRSGEQYF. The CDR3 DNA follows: TGTGCCAGCAGCACCGACAGGTCTGGTGAGCAGTACTTC.

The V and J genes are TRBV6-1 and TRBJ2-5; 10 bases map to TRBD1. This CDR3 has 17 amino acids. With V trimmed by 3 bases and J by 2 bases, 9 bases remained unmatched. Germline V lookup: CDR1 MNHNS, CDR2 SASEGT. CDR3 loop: CASSDHGQGGGQETQYF. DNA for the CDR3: TGTGCCAGCAGTGACCACGGACAGGGGGGAGGGCAAGAGACCCAGTACTTC.

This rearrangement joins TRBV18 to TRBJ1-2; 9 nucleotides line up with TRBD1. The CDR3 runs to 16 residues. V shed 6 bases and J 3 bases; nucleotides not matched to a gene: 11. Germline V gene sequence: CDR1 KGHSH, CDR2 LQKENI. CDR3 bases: TGTGCCAGCTCTCCCAGGGAGACAGGGGGATACTATGGCTACACCTTC. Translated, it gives CASSPRETGGYYGYTF.

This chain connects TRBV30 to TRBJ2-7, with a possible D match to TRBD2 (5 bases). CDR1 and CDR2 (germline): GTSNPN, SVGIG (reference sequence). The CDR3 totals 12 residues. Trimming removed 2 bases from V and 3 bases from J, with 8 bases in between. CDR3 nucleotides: TGTGCCTGGAGTCACCGGGACTACGAGCAGTACTTC. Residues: CAWSHRDYEQYF.

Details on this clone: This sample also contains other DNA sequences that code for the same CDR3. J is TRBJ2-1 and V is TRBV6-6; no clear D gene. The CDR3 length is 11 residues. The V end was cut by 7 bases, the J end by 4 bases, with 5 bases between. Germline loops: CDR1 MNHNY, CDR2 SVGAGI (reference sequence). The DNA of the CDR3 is TGTGCCAGCACCCAATACAATGAGCAGTTCTTC. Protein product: CASTQYNEQFF.

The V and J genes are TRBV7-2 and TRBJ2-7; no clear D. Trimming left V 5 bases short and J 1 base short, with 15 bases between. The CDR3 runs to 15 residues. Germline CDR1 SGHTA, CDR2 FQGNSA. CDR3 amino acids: CASSASMAPSYEQYF. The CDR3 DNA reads TGTGCCAGCAGCGCCTCTATGGCGCCTTCCTACGAGCAGTACTTC.

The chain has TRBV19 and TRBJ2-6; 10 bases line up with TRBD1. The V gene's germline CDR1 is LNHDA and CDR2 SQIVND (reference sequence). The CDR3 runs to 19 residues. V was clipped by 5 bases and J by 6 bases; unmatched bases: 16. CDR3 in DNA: TGTGCCAGTAGTTATCCGGGACAGGGGCCCCTATTTGTGGCCAACGTCCTGACTTTC. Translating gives CASSYPGQGPLFVANVLTF.

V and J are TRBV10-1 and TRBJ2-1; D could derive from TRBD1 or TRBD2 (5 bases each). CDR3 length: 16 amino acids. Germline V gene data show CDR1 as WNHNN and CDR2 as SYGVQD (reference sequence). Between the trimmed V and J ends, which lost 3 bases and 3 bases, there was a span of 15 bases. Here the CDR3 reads CASSEAGAVSYNEQFF. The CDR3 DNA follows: TGCGCCAGCAGTGAAGCCGGGGCGGTCAGCTACAATGAGCAGTTCTTC.

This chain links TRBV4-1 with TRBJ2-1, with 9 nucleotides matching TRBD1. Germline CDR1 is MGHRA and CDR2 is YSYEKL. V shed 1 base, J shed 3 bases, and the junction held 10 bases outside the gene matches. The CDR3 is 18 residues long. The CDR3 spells CASSQGPFGTGNYNEQFF. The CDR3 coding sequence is TGCGCCAGCAGCCAAGGACCTTTCGGGACAGGGAACTACAATGAGCAGTTCTTC.

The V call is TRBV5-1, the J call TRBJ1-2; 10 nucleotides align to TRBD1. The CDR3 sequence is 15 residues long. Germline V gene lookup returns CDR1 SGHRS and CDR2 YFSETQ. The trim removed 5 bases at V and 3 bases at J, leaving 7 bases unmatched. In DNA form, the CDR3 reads TGCGCCAGCAGTTTGACAGGGGGCGTCGACTATGGCTACACCTTC. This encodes CASSLTGGVDYGYTF. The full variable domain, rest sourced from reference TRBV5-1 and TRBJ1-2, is KAGVTQTPRYLIKTRGQQVTLSCSPISGHRSVSWYQQTPGQGLQFLFEYFSETQRNKGNFPGRFSGRQFSNSRSEMNVSTLELGDSALYLCASSLTGGVDYGYTFGSGTRLTVV.

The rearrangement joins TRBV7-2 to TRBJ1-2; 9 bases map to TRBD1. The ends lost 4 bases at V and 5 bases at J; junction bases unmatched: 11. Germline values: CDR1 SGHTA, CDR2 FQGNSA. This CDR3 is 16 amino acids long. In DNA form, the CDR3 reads TGTGCCAGCAGCTCCAGATCGGGACAGGGAGGTTATGGCTACACCTTC. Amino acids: CASSSRSGQGGYGYTF. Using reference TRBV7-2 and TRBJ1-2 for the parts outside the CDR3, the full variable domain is GAGVSQSPSNKVTEKGKDVELRCDPISGHTALYWYRQSLGQGLEFLIYFQGNSAPDKSGLPSDRFSAERTGGSVSTLTIQRTQQEDSAVYLCASSSRSGQGGYGYTFGSGTRLTVV.

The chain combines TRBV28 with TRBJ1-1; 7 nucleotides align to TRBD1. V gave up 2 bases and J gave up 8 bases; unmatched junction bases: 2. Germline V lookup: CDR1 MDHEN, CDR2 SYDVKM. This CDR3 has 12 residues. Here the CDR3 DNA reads TGTGCCAGCAGTTTAGAGGGGGCGGAAGCTTTCTTT. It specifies CASSLEGAEAFF.

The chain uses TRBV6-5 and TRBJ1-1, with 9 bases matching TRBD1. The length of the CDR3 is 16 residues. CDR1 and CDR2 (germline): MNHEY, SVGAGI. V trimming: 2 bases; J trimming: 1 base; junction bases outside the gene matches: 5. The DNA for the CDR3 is TGTGCCAGCAGTTACGGGACAGGGAAAACGAACACTGAAGCTTTCTTT. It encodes CASSYGTGKTNTEAFF.

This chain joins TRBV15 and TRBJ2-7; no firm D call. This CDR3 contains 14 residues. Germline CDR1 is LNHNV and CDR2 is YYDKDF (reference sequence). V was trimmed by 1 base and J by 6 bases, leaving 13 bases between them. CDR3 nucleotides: TGTGCCACCAGCAGAGTGGTAGTTCTGGGCGAGCAGTACTTC. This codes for CATSRVVVLGEQYF.

DNA of the CDR3: TGCGCCAGCACGGGACAGGGCGACAATGAGCAGTTCTTC. The encoded protein is CASTGQGDNEQFF. V and J are TRBV10-1 and TRBJ2-1; 9 bases line up with TRBD1. This CDR3 region has 13 residues. The germline gives CDR1 WNHNN, CDR2 SYGVQD (reference sequence). V shed 7 bases, J shed 5 bases, and the junction held 3 bases outside the gene matches.

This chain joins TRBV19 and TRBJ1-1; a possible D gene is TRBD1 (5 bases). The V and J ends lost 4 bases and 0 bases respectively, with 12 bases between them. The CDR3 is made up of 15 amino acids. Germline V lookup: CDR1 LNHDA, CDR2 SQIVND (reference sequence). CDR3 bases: TGTGCCAGTAGTACGGGGGGGGTAATGAACACTGAAGCTTTCTTT. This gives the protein CASSTGGVMNTEAFF.

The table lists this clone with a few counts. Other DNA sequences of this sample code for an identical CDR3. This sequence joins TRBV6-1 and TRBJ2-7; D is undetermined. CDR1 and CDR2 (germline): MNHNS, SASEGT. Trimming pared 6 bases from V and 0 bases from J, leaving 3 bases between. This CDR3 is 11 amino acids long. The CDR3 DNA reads TGTGCCAGCAGCGACTCCTACGAGCAGTACTTC. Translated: CASSDSYEQYF.

CDR3 in amino acids: CASSLMKLKFDEQFF. The CDR3 coding sequence is TGTGCCAGCAGCTTAATGAAGCTGAAATTCGATGAGCAGTTCTTC. The V gene is TRBV5-4, the J gene TRBJ2-1; unclear D gene. The CDR3 loop spans 15 amino acids. V lost 2 bases, J lost 8 bases, and 17 bases lay in between. Per the germline V gene, CDR1 is SGHNT and CDR2 is YYREEE (reference sequence). The complete variable domain, with remaining parts taken from reference TRBV5-4 and TRBJ2-1, reads ETGVTQSPTHLIKTRGQQVTLRCSSQSGHNTVSWYQQALGQGPQFIFQYYREEENGRGNFPPRFSGLQFPNYSSELNVNALELDDSALYLCASSLMKLKFDEQFFGPGTRLTVL.